What follows is one T cell receptor beta chain and its context. Its antigen is unknown. This sample was taken from a study of cytomegalovirus exposure and HLA in healthy donors. Study in general: Roughly 180 million T cells yielded about 120 million unique TCR beta sequences, as an earlier analysis found. Whole-study findings and limits: TCR beta sequences reportedly predicted most subjects' HLA-A and HLA-B alleles accurately. The authors excluded some V segments, including TRBV6-2 and TRBV6-3, as indistinguishable. Relative to the approximately 630-donor mean, N-insertions were reportedly fewer in an Asian-associated ancestry cluster in a later analysis.

J gave up 2 bases and V 1 base, and 3 bases lay outside the gene matches. The CDR3 length is 16 residues. Per germline, CDR1 SGHRS and CDR2 YFSETQ. Use of 60 Vbeta and 13 Jbeta primers characterized the PCR. Libraries were prepared by immunoSEQ multiplex PCR; TCRdb keeps only in-frame clonotypes and omits some of them. The repertoire holds a few hundred thousand clones, with 85% to 90% as singletons. The J gene is TRBJ1-5, the V gene TRBV5-1; 10 nucleotides match TRBD1. The receptor was derived from a woman between 18 and 29 years old in good health and CMV-seronegative. Material for sequencing was PBMCs. The CDR3: CASSLTGQGGNQPQHF. The CDR3 DNA reads as TGCGCCAGCAGCTTGACCGGACAGGGGGGCAATCAGCCCCAGCATTTT.